Listed here are 11 T cell receptor beta chains from one sample, sequenced in a study of regulatory T cells in long-lasting Graves disease. iRepertoire HTBI primers and Arm-PCR of CDR3 regions built TCR beta libraries. TCRdb fed the multiplex PCR reads into MiXCR, producing one record per CDR3 protein. The profile shows approximately 360,000 distinct CDR3 sequences, 10% to 15% of them singletons. The sample's time point: newly diagnosed GD, antithyroid drugs for less than 3 months. Generation of the TCR library employed RNA extracted from PBMCs. These data were likewise used in another study, on T cells in Graves' hyperthyroidism and ophthalmopathy.

The material sequenced was peripheral blood mononuclear cells (PBMCs), taken at new diagnosis, from a patient treated with antithyroid drugs. Every receptor here comes from a woman aged 18-29 years with Graves disease.

CDR3 protein: CASSYSTSKGYTEAFF. Written as DNA, the CDR3 is TGTGCCAGCAGTTACTCGACTTCTAAGGGATACACTGAAGCTTTCTTT. The V call is TRBV6-2 or TRBV6-3, the J call TRBJ1-1; D gene uncertain. Trimming cost V 0 bases and J 3 bases, with 14 bases left between them. CDR1 is MNHEY, CDR2 SVGEGT, per germline. The CDR3 consists of 16 residues.

The table lists this clonotype with many counts. CDR3 DNA: TGTGCCAGCAGCCCCTTTCACTCCGCCGGGGAGCTGTTTTTT. Translated, it gives CASSPFHSAGELFF. V and J are TRBV7-3 and TRBJ2-2; D is ambiguous. Germline V lookup: CDR1 SGHTA, CDR2 FQGTGA. The CDR3 totals 14 residues. V lost 5 bases and J 6 bases, leaving 13 bases between the germline ends.

The genes are TRBV29-1 and TRBJ2-3; perhaps TRBD2 as D (6 bases). CDR1 is SQVTM, CDR2 ANQGSEA, per germline. The CDR3 runs 13 residues. The V gene lost 8 bases and the J gene lost 1 base, with 13 bases spanning the gap. The CDR3 DNA is TGCAGCCACTCCGGGGGAGGCACAGATACGCAGTATTTT. Amino acids: CSHSGGGTDTQYF.

The sample holds a few counts of this clonotype. This chain uses TRBV7-2 with TRBJ2-4; D is uncertain. From germline, CDR1 is SGHTA and CDR2 FQGNSA. CDR3 size: 14 residues. V was clipped by 5 bases and J by 0 bases, with 8 bases between them. This CDR3 is CASSATKAKNIQYF. The CDR3 DNA reads TGTGCCAGCAGCGCCACAAAAGCCAAAAACATTCAGTACTTC.

This clonotype was seen repeatedly, ten times or more. The chain employs TRBV20-1 and TRBJ2-3, with D tentatively TRBD1 (5 bases). This CDR3 has 15 residues. V gave up 3 bases and J gave up 2 bases, with 15 bases separating them. Looked up from germline, CDR1 is DFQATT and CDR2 is SNEGSKA (reference sequence). CDR3 sequence: CSARGLGATTDTQYF. CDR3 DNA: TGCAGTGCTAGGGGGCTAGGGGCGACCACAGATACGCAGTATTTT.

In its sample, this clonotype was seen many times. J is TRBJ1-1 and V is TRBV27; unclear D gene. The CDR3 spans 15 residues. V lost 0 bases, J lost 2 bases, and 10 bases lay in between. Germline lookup yields CDR1 MNHEY and CDR2 SMNVEV (reference sequence). In DNA, the CDR3 is TGTGCCAGCAGTTTATCCAGACACTTTAACACTGAAGCTTTCTTT. It encodes CASSLSRHFNTEAFF.

This clonotype was seen at least ten times. The chain is built from TRBV4-1 and TRBJ2-3; the match to TRBD2 covers 9 bases. With 3 bases clipped from V and 1 base from J, the junction kept 11 bases outside the gene matches. This CDR3 has 18 residues. CDR1 MGHRA and CDR2 YSYEKL come from the germline V gene. DNA for the CDR3: TGCGCCAGCAGCCAGCAAGGTCCCCTAGCGGGGCGCACAGATACGCAGTATTTT. As protein: CASSQQGPLAGRTDTQYF.

This clonotype was counted ten times or more. In DNA, the CDR3 is TGTGCCAGCAGCCCAACAGGGGGGTATCCGTTGAACACTGAAGCTTTCTTT. This translates into CASSPTGGYPLNTEAFF. The chain carries TRBV12-3 or TRBV12-4 and TRBJ1-1; 8 nucleotides align to TRBD1. The trim removed 6 bases at V and 0 bases at J, leaving 12 bases unmatched. The CDR3 runs 17 residues.

The chain's CDR3 is CASSSAGSGSREQFF. The CDR3 bases are TGTGCCAGCAGTTCCGCGGGTAGCGGCTCGCGAGAGCAGTTCTTC. The chain couples TRBV6-5 to TRBJ2-1; weak D call: TRBD2 (6 bases). The CDR3 contains 15 residues. Per the germline V gene, CDR1 is MNHEY and CDR2 is SVGAGI. V lost 4 bases, J lost 10 bases, and 20 bases lay in between.

This clonotype was counted between two and nine times. The chain uses TRBV6-4 and TRBJ2-1, with 7 bases matching TRBD1. Per germline, CDR1 MRHNA and CDR2 SNTAGT. The CDR3 extends over 15 amino acids. V trimming: 4 bases; J trimming: 5 bases; junction bases outside the gene matches: 8. The CDR3 DNA follows: TGTGCCAGCAGTGGCGATCCGGGACAGCACAATGAGCAGTTCTTC. It codes for CASSGDPGQHNEQFF.

This clonotype was seen many times. The CDR3 reads CASSVGVSATDTQYF. The CDR3 DNA reads as TGTGCCAGCAGCGTAGGGGTAAGCGCCACAGATACGCAGTATTTT. The genes are TRBV9 and TRBJ2-3; D gene unclear. Germline V gene data show CDR1 as SGDLS and CDR2 as YYNGEE. This CDR3 comprises 15 residues. Trimming cost V 0 bases and J 2 bases, with 10 bases left between them.